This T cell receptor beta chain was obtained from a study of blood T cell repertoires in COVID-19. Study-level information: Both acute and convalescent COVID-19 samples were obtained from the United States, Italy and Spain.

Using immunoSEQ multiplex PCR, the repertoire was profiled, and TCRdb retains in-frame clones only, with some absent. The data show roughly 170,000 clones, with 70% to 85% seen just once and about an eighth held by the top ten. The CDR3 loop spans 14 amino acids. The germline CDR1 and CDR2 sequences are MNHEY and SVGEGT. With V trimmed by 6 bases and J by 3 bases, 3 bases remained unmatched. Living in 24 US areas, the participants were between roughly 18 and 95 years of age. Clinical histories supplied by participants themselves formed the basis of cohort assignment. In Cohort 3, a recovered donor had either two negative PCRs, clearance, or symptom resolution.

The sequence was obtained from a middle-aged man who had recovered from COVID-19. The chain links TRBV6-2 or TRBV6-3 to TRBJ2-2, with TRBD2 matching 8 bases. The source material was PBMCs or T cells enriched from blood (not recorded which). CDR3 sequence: CASSRAGDTGELFF. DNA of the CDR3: TGTGCCAGCAGCCGAGCGGGGGACACCGGGGAGCTGTTTTTT.